A single sample is the source of the 5 T cell receptor beta chains below, sequenced in a study of response to subunit inactivated influenza vaccine. One entry per CDR3 protein results from TCRdb running MiXCR on the RT-PCR reads. Altogether a few hundred thousand distinct CDR3 sequences are present, 22% being singletons, with the ten largest covering under 13%. Material: PBMCs from blood, obtained roughly 20 months after vaccination. Receptor source: a man between 45 and 75 years old who received an inactivated influenza vaccine.

This clonotype was seen ten or more times. V and J are TRBV5-1 and TRBJ2-7, with 8 bases aligning to TRBD1. The CDR3 length is 15 residues. Germline trimming cut 6 bases from V and 3 bases from J; bases unmatched to any gene: 11. Germline assignment: CDR1 SGHRS and CDR2 YFSETQ. CDR3 nucleotides: TGCGCCAGCACCTGGGGGGCAGGGGGCAACTACGAGCAGTACTTC. Translating gives CASTWGAGGNYEQYF.

This clonotype was seen only a few times. The chain links TRBV6-5 to TRBJ1-1; D unresolved. Germline CDR1 and CDR2: MNHEY and SVGAGI. V lost 4 bases and J lost 2, with 14 bases in between. CDR3 length: 15 residues. The CDR3 region is CASSSHQSYNTEAFF. CDR3 DNA sequence: TGTGCCAGCAGTTCCCATCAGAGTTACAACACTGAAGCTTTCTTT.

This rearrangement joins TRBV27 to TRBJ1-3, with 7 bases lining up with TRBD1. This CDR3 region has 17 residues. The germline gives CDR1 MNHEY, CDR2 SMNVEV (reference sequence). The ends lost 2 bases at V and 0 bases at J; junction bases unmatched: 7. The CDR3 bases are TGTGCCAGCAGTTTAAGGGGGCAAAGGCTCTCTGGAAACACCATATATTTT. Its protein product is CASSLRGQRLSGNTIYF.

The chain employs TRBV9 and TRBJ1-5; 9 positions agree with TRBD1. In germline, CDR1 is SGDLS, CDR2 YYNGEE. The CDR3 is 15 amino acids. V lost 1 base and J lost 5; bases outside the gene matches: 4. CDR3 in DNA: TGTGCCAGCAGCGTAACAACAGGGGGCGATCAGCCCCAGCATTTT. Encoded protein: CASSVTTGGDQPQHF.

J is TRBJ2-1 and V is TRBV20-1; D remains unclear. Trimming removed 2 bases at V and 1 base at J, with 12 bases between. The length of the CDR3 is 15 residues. The V gene's germline CDR1 is DFQATT and CDR2 SNEGSKA (reference sequence). The CDR3 nucleotides read TGCAGTGCTAGACCGGGTGGGCTTTCCTACAATGAGCAGTTCTTC. This sequence encodes CSARPGGLSYNEQFF.